Shown below are 5 T cell receptor beta chains from a single sample sequenced in a study of OX40 agonist ivuxolimab in advanced cancers. Some clones are missing from TCRdb's copy, which holds only in-frame ones; the method was immunoSEQ multiplex PCR. The sample contains more than 80,000 clones, just over 90% of which appear only once. The sample consisted of CD4+ or CD8+ T cells sorted from blood, taken in a trial of the OX40 agonist ivuxolimab. These receptors all stem from an adult with an advanced solid tumor such as melanoma, head and neck, liver or kidney cancer.

V and J are TRBV27 and TRBJ1-2; a weak D match, TRBD1 (5 bases). V lost 6 bases to trimming and J lost 6 bases, with 14 bases between them. CDR1 is MNHEY, CDR2 SMNVEV, per germline (reference sequence). This CDR3 is 13 amino acids long. The CDR3 reads CASRGQAMNGYTF. Here the CDR3 DNA reads TGTGCCAGCAGGGGGCAGGCGATGAATGGCTACACCTTC.

The chain has TRBV5-4 and TRBJ1-2; perhaps TRBD1 as D (6 bases). Germline values: CDR1 SGHNT, CDR2 YYREEE (reference sequence). This CDR3 comprises 15 residues. The V and J ends lost 0 bases and 2 bases respectively, with 11 bases between them. The CDR3 region is CASSLGGDTNYGYTF. The DNA for the CDR3 is TGTGCCAGCAGCTTGGGGGGGGACACAAACTATGGCTACACCTTC.

The V and J genes are TRBV19 and TRBJ1-2; a weak D match, TRBD1 (6 bases). V gave up 6 bases and J gave up 2 bases, with 19 bases separating them. The CDR3 is 16 residues long. Germline CDR1 reads LNHDA; CDR2 reads SQIVND (reference sequence). The CDR3 protein is CASRTQEVTGNYGYTF. The CDR3, as DNA: TGTGCCAGTAGGACACAGGAGGTCACAGGGAACTATGGCTACACCTTC.

The chain couples TRBV29-1 to TRBJ2-7; 14 positions match TRBD2. This CDR3 is 16 amino acids long. The ends lost 3 bases at V and 7 bases at J; junction bases unmatched: 11. Germline assignment: CDR1 SQVTM and CDR2 ANQGSEA. This CDR3 is CSVEGTSGGSSREQYF. In DNA, the CDR3 is TGCAGCGTTGAGGGGACTAGCGGGGGATCCTCGCGTGAGCAGTACTTC.

J is TRBJ2-7 and V is TRBV7-2; TRBD1 is a possible D gene (5 bases). The CDR3 spans 14 residues. Between the trimmed V and J ends, which lost 5 bases and 3 bases, there was a span of 14 bases. CDR1 and CDR2 (germline): SGHTA, FQGNSA. The CDR3 coding sequence is TGTGCCAGCAGCGCCGGCAACAGGTTCTACGAGCAGTACTTC. Translated: CASSAGNRFYEQYF.